This T cell receptor beta chain was profiled in a study of T cells in Graves' hyperthyroidism and ophthalmopathy. TCR beta CDR3 regions were amplified from RNA transcripts. HTBI primers were the set used in a first-round RT-PCR of the TCR CDR3. TCRdb re-called the multiplex PCR reads through MiXCR, storing one row per CDR3 protein. The sample holds about 540,000 distinct CDR3 sequences, under 60% seen once. Germline V gene lookup returns CDR1 KGHDR and CDR2 SFDVKD. The trim removed 7 bases at V and 15 bases at J, leaving 10 bases unmatched. This CDR3 contains 13 residues. This TCR derives from a woman under 30 with Graves' hyperthyroidism. Material for sequencing was peripheral blood or thyroid tissue (not recorded which). The gene calls are TRBV24-1 and TRBJ1-6; 8 nucleotides align to TRBD1. CDR3 amino acids: CATSDGQGEILHF. CDR3 coding DNA: TGTGCCACCAGCGACGGACAGGGCGAAATCCTCCACTTT.